The entry below gives a single T cell receptor beta chain sequence along with its context. The data belong to a study of control samples from healthy donors and cancer patients. Germline V CDR1 and CDR2: MNHEY, SMNVEV (reference sequence). The CDR3 is 14 amino acids. J lost 3 bases, V lost 4 bases, and 6 bases had no gene match. Generated by immunoSEQ multiplex PCR, the TCRdb table keeps only in-frame clones and is missing some. The sample carries 100,000 to 150,000 clones, more than 90% recorded once. The source material was blood. V usage is TRBV27 and J usage is TRBJ2-7; 7 positions match TRBD1. This clonotype was sampled from a man aged 18 to 29 in good health. CDR3 sequence: CASSWTGKNYEQYF. As DNA, the CDR3 is TGTGCCAGCAGTTGGACAGGCAAAAACTACGAGCAGTACTTC.